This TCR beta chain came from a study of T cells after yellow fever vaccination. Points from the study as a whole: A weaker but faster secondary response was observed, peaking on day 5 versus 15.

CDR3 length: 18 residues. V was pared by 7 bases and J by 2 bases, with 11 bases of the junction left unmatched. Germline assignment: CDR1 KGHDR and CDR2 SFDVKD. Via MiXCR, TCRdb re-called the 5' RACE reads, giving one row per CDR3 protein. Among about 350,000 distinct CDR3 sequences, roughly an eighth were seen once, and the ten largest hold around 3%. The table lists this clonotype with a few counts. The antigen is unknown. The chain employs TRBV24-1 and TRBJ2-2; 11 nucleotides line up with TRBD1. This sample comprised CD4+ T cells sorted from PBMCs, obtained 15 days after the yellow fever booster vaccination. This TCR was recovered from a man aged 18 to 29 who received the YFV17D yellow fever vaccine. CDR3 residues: CATSKSGQGAVNTGELFF. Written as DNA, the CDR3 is TGTGCCACCAGCAAGAGCGGACAGGGGGCGGTTAACACCGGGGAGCTGTTTTTT.